The present T cell receptor beta chain was sequenced within a study of blood T cells in healthy people across ages. The authors ran a second PCR of 7 to 11 cycles using a sample-barcoded 5' primer and a J-beta primer mix. TCRdb reprocessed the 5' RACE reads via MiXCR and lists one record per CDR3 protein. There are under 800,000 distinct CDR3 sequences in the sample; roughly 44% occur only once, and 20% to 25% lies in the top ten. This CDR3 spans 14 amino acids. The V gene lost 0 bases and the J gene lost 4 bases, with 12 bases spanning the gap. Germline V gene data show CDR1 as DFQATT and CDR2 as SNEGSKA (reference sequence). Findings of the study overall: What prevented conclusive comparison of naive and antigen-experienced cells was that PBMCs were unsorted. It was not known whether donors were CMV positive (a possible confounder of expanded clonotype changes).

Remarks on this clonotype: As yet, its antigen is unknown.

The source of this sequence is a woman in her sixties or seventies in good health. The sequencing sample was made of blood. The chain employs TRBV20-1 and TRBJ1-2; D call uncertain. CDR3 sequence reads: CSARDNGRTYGYTF. The CDR3 nucleotides are TGCAGTGCTAGAGATAATGGCAGGACCTATGGCTACACCTTC.